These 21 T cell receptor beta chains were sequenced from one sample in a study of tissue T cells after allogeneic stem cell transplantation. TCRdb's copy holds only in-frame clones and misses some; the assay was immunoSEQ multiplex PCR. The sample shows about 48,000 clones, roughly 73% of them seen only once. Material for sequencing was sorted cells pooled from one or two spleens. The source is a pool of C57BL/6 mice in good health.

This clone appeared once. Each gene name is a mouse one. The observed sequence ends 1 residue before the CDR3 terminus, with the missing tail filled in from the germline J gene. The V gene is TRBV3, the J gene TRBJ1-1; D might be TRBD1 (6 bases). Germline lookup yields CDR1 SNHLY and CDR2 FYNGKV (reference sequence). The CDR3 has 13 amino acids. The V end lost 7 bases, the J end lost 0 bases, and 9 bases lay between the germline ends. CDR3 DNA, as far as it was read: TGTGCCAGCACCGGGACACCAAACACAGAAGTCTTC. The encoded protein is CASTGTPNTEVF. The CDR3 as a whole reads CASTGTPNTEVFF.

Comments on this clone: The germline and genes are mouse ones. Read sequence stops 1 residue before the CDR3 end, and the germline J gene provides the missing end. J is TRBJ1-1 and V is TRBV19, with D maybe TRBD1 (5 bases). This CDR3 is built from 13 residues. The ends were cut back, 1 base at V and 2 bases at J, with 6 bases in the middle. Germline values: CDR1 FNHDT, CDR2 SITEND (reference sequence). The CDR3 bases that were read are TGTGCCAGCAGTATACGGGACAACACAGAAGTCTTC. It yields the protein CASSIRDNTEVF. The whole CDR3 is CASSIRDNTEVFF.

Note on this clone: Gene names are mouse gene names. This CDR3 reads CASSLTGTSQNTLYF. CDR3 bases read: TGTGCCAGCAGCCTGACGGGGACTAGTCAAAACACCTTGTAC. V and J are TRBV2 and TRBJ2-4; D perhaps matches TRBD2 (6 bases). The observed sequence ends 1 residue before the CDR3 terminus, with the missing tail filled in from the germline J gene. The V gene lost 4 bases and the J gene lost 0 bases, with 11 bases spanning the gap. The CDR3 is 15 amino acids. Germline CDR1 LGHNA, CDR2 YSYQKL.

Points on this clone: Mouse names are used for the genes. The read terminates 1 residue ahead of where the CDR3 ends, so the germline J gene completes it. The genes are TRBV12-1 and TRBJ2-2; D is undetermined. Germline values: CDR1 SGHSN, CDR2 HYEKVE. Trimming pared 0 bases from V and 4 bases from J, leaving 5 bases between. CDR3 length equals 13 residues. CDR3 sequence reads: CASSLEVTGQLYF. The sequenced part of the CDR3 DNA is TGTGCCAGCTCTCTCGAAGTCACCGGGCAGCTCTAC.

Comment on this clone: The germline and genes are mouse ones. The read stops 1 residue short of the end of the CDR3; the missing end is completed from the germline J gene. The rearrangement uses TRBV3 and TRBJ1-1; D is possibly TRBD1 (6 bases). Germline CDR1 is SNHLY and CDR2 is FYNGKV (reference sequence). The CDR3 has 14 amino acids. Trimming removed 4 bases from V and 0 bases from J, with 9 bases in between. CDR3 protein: CASSWDIANTEVFF. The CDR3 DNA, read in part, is TGTGCCAGCAGCTGGGACATCGCAAACACAGAAGTCTTC.

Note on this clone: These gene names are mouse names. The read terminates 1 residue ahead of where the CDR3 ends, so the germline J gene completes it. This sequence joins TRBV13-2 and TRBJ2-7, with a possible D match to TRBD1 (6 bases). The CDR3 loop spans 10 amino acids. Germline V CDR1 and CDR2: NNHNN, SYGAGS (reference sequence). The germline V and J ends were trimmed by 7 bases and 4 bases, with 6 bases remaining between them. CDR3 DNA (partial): TGTGCCAGCCAGGGGTATGAACAGTAC. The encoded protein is CASQGYEQY. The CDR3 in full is CASQGYEQYF.

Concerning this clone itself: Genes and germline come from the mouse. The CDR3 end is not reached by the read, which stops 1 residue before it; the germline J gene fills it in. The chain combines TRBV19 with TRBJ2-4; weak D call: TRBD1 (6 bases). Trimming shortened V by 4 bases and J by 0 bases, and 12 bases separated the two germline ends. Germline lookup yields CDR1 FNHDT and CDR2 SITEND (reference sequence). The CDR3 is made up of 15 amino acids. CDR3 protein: CASSPSTGSQNTLYF. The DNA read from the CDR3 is TGTGCCAGCAGTCCATCGACAGGTAGTCAAAACACCTTGTAC. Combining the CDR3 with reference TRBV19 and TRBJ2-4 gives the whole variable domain GGIITQTPKFLIGQEGQKLTLKCQQNFNHDTMYWYRQDSGKGLRLIYYSITENDLQKGDLSEGYDASREKKSSFSLTVTSAQKNEMAVFLCASSPSTGSQNTLYFGAGTRLSVL.

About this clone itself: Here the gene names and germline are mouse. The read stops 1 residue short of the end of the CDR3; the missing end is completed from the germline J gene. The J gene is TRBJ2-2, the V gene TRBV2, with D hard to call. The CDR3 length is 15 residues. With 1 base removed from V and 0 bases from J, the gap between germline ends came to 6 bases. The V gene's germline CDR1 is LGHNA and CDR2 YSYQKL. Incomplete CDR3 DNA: TGTGCCAGCAGCCAAGGGACGGCAAACACCGGGCAGCTCTAC. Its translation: CASSQGTANTGQLY. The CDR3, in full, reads CASSQGTANTGQLYF.

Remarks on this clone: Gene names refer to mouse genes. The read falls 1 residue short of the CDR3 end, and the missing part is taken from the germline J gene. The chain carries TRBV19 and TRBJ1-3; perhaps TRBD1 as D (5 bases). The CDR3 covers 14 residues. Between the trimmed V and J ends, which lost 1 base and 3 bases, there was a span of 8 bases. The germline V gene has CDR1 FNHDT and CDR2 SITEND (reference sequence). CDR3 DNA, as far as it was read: TGTGCCAGCAGTATAAGGGGAGGTGGAAATACGCTCTAT. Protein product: CASSIRGGGNTLY. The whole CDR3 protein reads CASSIRGGGNTLYF.

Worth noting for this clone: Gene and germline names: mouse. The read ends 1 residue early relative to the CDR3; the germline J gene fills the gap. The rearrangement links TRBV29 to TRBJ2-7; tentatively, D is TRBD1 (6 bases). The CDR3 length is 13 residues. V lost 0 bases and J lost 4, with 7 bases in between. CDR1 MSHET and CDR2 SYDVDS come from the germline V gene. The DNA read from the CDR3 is TGTGCTAGCAGTTTATCACAGGGATATGAACAGTAC. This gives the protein CASSLSQGYEQY. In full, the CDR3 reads CASSLSQGYEQYF.

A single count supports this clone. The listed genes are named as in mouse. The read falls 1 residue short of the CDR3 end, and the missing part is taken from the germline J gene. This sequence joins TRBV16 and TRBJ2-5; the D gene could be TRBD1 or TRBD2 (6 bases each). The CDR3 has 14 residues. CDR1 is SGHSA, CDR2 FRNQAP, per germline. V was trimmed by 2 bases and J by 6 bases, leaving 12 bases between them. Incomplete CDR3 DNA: TGTGCAAGCAGCTTACGGGGGCGCGCTGACACCCAGTAC. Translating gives CASSLRGRADTQY. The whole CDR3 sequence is CASSLRGRADTQYF. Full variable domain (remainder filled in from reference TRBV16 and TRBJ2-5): NAGVIQTPRHKVTGKGQEATLWCEPISGHSAVFWYRQTIVQGLEFLTYFRNQAPIDDSGMPKERFSAQMPNQSHSTLKIQSTQPQDSAVYLCASSLRGRADTQYFGPGTRLLVL.

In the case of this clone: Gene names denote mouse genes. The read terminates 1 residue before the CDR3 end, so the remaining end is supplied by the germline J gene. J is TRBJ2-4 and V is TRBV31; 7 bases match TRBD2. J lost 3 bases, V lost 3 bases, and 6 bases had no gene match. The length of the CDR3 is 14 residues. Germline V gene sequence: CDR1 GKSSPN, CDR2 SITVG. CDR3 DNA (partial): TGTGCCTGGAGCCCACTGGGGAAGCAAAACACCTTGTAC. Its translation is CAWSPLGKQNTLY. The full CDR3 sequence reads CAWSPLGKQNTLYF. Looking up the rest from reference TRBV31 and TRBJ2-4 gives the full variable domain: AQTIHQWPVAEIKAVGSPLSLGCTIKGKSSPNLYWYWQATGGTLQQLFYSITVGQVESVVQLNLSASRPKDDQFILSTEKLLLSHSGFYLCAWSPLGKQNTLYFGAGTRLSVL.

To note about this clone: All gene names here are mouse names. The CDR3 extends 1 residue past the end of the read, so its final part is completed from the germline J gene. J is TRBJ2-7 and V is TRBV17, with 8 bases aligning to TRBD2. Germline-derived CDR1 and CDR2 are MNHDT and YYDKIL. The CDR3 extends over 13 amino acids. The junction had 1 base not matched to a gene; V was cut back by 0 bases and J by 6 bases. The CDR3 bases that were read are TGTGCTAGCAGTAGAGAGGGGGGGGCTGAACAGTAC. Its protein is CASSREGGAEQY. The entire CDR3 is CASSREGGAEQYF.

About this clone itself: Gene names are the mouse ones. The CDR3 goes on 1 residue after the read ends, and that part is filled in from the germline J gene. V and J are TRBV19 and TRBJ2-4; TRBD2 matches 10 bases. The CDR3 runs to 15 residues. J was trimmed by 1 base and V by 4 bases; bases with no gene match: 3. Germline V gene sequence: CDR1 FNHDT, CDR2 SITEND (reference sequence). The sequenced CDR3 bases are TGTGCCAGCAGTCTTGGACTGGGGGGTCAAAACACCTTGTAC. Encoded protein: CASSLGLGGQNTLY. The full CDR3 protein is CASSLGLGGQNTLYF.

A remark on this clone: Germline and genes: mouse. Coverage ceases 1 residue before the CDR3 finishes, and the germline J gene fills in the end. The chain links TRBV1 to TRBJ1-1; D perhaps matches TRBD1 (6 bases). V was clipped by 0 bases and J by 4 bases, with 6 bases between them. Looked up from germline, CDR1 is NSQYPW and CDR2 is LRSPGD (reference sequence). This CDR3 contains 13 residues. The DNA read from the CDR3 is TGCACCTGCAGTGCAGACAGGGGCACAGAAGTCTTC. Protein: CTCSADRGTEVF. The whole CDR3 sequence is CTCSADRGTEVFF.

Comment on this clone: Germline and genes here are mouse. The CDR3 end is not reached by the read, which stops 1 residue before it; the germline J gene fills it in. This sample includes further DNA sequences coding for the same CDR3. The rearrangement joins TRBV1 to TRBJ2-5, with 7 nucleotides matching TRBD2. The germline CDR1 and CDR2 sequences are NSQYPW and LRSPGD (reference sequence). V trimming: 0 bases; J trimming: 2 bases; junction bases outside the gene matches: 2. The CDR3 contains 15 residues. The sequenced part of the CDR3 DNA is TGCACCTGCAGTGCAGATCGGGGGGGCCAAGACACCCAGTAC. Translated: CTCSADRGGQDTQY. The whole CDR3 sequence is CTCSADRGGQDTQYF.

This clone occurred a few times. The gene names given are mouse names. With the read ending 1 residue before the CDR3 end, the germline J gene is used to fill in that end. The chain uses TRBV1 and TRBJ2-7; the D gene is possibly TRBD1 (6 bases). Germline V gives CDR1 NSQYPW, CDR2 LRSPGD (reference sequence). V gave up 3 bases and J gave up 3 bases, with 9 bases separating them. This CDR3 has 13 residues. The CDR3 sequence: CTCSARTVYEQYF. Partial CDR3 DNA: TGCACCTGCAGTGCTCGGACAGTCTATGAACAGTAC.

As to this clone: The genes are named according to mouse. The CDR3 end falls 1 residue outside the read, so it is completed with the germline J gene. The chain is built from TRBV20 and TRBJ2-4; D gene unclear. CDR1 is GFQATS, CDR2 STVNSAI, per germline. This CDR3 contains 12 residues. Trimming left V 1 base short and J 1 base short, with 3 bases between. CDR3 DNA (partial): TGTGGTGCTAGGGGGGGTCAAAACACCTTGTAC. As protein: CGARGGQNTLY. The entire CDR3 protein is CGARGGQNTLYF.

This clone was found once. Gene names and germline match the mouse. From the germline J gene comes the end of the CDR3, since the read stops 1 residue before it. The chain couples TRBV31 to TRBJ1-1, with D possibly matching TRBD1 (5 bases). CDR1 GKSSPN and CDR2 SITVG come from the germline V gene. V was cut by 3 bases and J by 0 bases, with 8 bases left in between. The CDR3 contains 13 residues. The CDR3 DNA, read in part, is TGTGCCTGGAGGGACAATGCAAACACAGAAGTCTTC. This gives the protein CAWRDNANTEVF. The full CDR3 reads CAWRDNANTEVFF.

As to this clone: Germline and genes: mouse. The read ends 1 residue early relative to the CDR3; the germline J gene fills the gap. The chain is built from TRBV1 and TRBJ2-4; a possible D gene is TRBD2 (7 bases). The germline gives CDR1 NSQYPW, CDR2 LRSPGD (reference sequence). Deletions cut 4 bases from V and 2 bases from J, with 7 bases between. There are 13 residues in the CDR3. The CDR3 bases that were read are TGCACCTGCAGTGGGGGGGCTCAAAACACCTTGTAC. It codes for CTCSGGAQNTLY. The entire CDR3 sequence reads CTCSGGAQNTLYF.

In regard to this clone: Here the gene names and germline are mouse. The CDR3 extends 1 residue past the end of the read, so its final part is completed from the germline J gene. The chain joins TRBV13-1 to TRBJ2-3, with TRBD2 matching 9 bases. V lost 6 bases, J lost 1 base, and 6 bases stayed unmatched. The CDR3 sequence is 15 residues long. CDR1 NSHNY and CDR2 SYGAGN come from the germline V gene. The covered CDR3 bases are TGTGCCAGCAATGGGGGGGCGCGGGGTGCAGAAACGCTGTAT. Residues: CASNGGARGAETLY. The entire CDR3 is CASNGGARGAETLYF.